This T cell receptor (beta chain) was obtained from a study of vaccination and CD4 T cells after COVID-19. Study context: Sampling post-COVID took place a median approximately 100 days after diagnosis (range 35 to 161). The peptides that stimulated the cells were overlapping spike peptides from SARS-CoV-2, HCoV-NL63, HCoV-OC43 and HCoV-229E.

This clonotype was recorded a few times. Its antigen is unknown. Sample treatment: roughly 10-day PBMC culture with coronavirus spike peptide pools or control peptides (ViraFEST assay). ViraFEST used peptide pools to expand antigen-specific T cells, then sequenced TCRs. With the Oncomine TCR Beta short-read assay, DNA from cultured CD4+ T cells was sequenced. Cultured CD4+ T cells yielded the extracted genomic DNA. MiXCR, applied by TCRdb to the PCR reads, yields one record per CDR3 protein. The sample consists of over 7,500 distinct CDR3 sequences, 26% of them appearing once. Sequenced material: CD4+ T cells from blood, cultured in vitro, taken after SARS-CoV-2 vaccination. The sequence came from a human donor who had recovered from COVID-19.

Written as DNA, the CDR3 is TGTGCCAGCAGCCCTCGGGTGTCCGTAGCCAAAAACATTCAGTACTTC. Residues: CASSPRVSVAKNIQYF. The chain carries TRBV28 and TRBJ2-4; D call uncertain. V lost 6 bases and J lost 0, with 15 bases in between. Germline V gene data show CDR1 as MDHEN and CDR2 as SYDVKM. CDR3 size: 16 residues.